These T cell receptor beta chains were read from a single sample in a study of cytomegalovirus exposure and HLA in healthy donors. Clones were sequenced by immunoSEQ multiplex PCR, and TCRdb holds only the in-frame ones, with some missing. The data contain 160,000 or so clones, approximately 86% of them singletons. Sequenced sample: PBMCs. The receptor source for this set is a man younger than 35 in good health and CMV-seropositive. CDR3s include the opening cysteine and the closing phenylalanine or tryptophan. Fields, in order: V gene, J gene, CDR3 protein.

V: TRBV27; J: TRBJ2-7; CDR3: CASSFGRDSVYEQYF
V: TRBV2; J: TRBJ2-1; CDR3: CASREGLAGIHEQFF
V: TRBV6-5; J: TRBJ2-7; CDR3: CASSTWGRGSYEQYF
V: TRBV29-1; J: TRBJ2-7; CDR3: CSVMTGAIYEQYF
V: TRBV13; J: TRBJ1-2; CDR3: CASSFKGQGAGGGYGYTF
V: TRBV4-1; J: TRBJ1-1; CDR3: CASSQETRGGHTEAFF
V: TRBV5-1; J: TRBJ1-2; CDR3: CASRAGQANRYGYTF
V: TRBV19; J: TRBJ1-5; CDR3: CASTIDRGWNQPQHF
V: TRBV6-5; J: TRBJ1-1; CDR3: CASSTQGPTEAFF
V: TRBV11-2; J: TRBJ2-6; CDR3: CASSLIRAWAGANVLTF
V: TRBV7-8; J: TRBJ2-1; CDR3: CASSLASDEQFF
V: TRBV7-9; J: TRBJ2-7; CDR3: CASSSSVYEQYF
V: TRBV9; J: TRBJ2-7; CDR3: CASSVVGSSYEQYF
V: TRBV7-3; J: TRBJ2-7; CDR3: CASSPTGTRGHEQYF
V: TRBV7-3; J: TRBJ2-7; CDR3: CASSFDRGRAEEQYF
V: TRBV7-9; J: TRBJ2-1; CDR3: CASSLVGTGKEAEQFF
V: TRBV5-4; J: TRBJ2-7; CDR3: CASSLLGAYEQYF
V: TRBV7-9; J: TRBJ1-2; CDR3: CASSPPGQIPNYGYTF
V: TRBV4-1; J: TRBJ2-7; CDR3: CASSQVVSGAGARYEQYF
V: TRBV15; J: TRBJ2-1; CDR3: CATSGVGGSYNEQFF
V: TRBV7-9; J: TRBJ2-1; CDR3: CASTVTQGKVYNEQFF
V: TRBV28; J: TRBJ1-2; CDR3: CASSLLNEGPYGYTF